These T cell receptor beta chains were read from a single sample in a study of T cells in Graves' hyperthyroidism and ophthalmopathy. TCRdb re-analysed the multiplex PCR reads in MiXCR, keeping a single row per CDR3 protein. The sample lists approximately 740,000 distinct CDR3 sequences; 14% were seen once. Sequencing was performed on blood. Receptors were obtained from a woman aged 18-35 years with Graves' hyperthyroidism. Each CDR3 is given with its conserved first and last residue. D genes are given only for firm matches. Size values are once, few and many counts, or a class for expanded clones, and some rows have none.

d_call	j_call	v_call	clone_size	cdr3_nt	cdr3_aa
.	TRBJ2-5	TRBV6-2/TRBV6-3	many	TGTGCCAGCAGACCGACTAGAATCCAAGAGACCCAGTACTTC	CASRPTRIQETQYF
.	TRBJ2-7	TRBV20-1	many	TGCAGTGCTCAACAGGAGTCGGCGGGGTACGAGCAGTACTTC	CSAQQESAGYEQYF
.	TRBJ2-3	TRBV4-3	many	TGCGCCAGCAGCCAAGAGGGAGAAACTACGCAGTATTTT	CASSQEGETTQYF
TRBD1	TRBJ2-3	TRBV28	many	TGTGCCAGCAGGACAGGGGGCCTTAGCACAGATACGCAGTATTTT	CASRTGGLSTDTQYF
TRBD2	TRBJ2-5	TRBV20-1	.	TGCAGTGCTAGAAGAGGGGGACTAGCGGGAGGCTCCTGGGAGACCCAGTACTTC	CSARRGGLAGGSWETQYF
.	TRBJ2-1	TRBV24-1	few	TGTGCCACCAGTGTCTTGGATGAGCAGTTCTTC	CATSVLDEQFF
.	TRBJ2-7	TRBV7-9	many	TGTGCCAGCAGCCTGGAGGACTACGAGCAGTACTTC	CASSLEDYEQYF
TRBD2	TRBJ2-7	TRBV6-1	many	TGTGCCAGCAGGACTCCCGGGACTAGCGGGGCTAGCTCCTACGAGCAGTACTTC	CASRTPGTSGASSYEQYF
TRBD2	TRBJ2-2	TRBV19	.	TGTGCCAGTAGTGGCGGGAGACGGAACGGGGAGCTGTTTTTT	CASSGGRRNGELFF
.	TRBJ2-1	TRBV11-2	many	TGTGCCAGCAGCTCTGCAGGGGGGGTTGACAATGAGCAGTTCTTC	CASSSAGGVDNEQFF
.	TRBJ2-1	TRBV14	.	TGTGCCAGCAGCCAAGGGCGCAACCCCTACAATGAGCAGTTCTTC	CASSQGRNPYNEQFF
TRBD2	TRBJ2-7	TRBV20-1	few	TGCAGTGCTAGAGATCCTAGCGGGAGGATTGACGAGCAGTACTTC	CSARDPSGRIDEQYF
.	TRBJ2-7	TRBV20-1	few	TGCAGTGCTATGGGAAGAAATATTGAGCAGTACTTC	CSAMGRNIEQYF
.	TRBJ1-1	TRBV24-1	few	TGTGCCACCAGTGATCAGAGGGGGGAAGCTTTCTTT	CATSDQRGEAFF
.	TRBJ1-6	TRBV20-1	few	TGCAGTGCTAGAGTTGGGGCCGACGGTTCACCCCTCCACTTT	CSARVGADGSPLHF
TRBD2	TRBJ2-3	TRBV11-3	many	TGTGCCAGCAGCTTAGAACCCGGGACTAGCCGCACAGATACGCAGTATTTT	CASSLEPGTSRTDTQYF
.	TRBJ2-2	TRBV19	few	TGTGCCAGTAGTATATCCGGGACCCCCTTAGGGACCGGGGAGCTGTTTTTT	CASSISGTPLGTGELFF
.	TRBJ2-2	TRBV9	many	TGTGCCAGCAGCGTAGTGGGGACCGGGGAGCTGTTTTTT	CASSVVGTGELFF
TRBD2	TRBJ2-3	TRBV27	many	TGTGCCAGCAGTGTACTAGCGGGAGCTGCAGATACGCAGTATTTT	CASSVLAGAADTQYF
.	TRBJ2-7	TRBV11-2	many	TGTGCCAGCAGCTTGCAGGGTGCCCTAAACGAGCAGTACTTC	CASSLQGALNEQYF
.	TRBJ1-5	TRBV5-6	many	TGTGCCAGCAGCTTGGGCAGCACTAGCAATCAGCCCCAGCATTTT	CASSLGSTSNQPQHF
TRBD1	TRBJ2-2	TRBV6-1	few	TGTGCCAGCAGTCTAGGAGGGACAGGGGTGGTCGGGGAGCTGTTTTTT	CASSLGGTGVVGELFF
.	TRBJ2-3	TRBV7-2	many	TGTGCCAGCAGCTTGGAGGGCATGGTGCGTACGCAGTATTTT	CASSLEGMVRTQYF
TRBD2	TRBJ2-3	TRBV20-1	many	TGCAGTGCTAGACTAGCGGGCACAGATACGCAGTATTTT	CSARLAGTDTQYF
.	TRBJ2-5	TRBV11-2	many	TGTGCCAGCAGCGGACTGTCAATGTCCCAGTACTTC	CASSGLSMSQYF